The subject of this entry is one T cell receptor beta chain. The antigen this receptor binds is unknown. Per-base quality was not reported, and no clone a single base away is much larger than it. This entry comes from a study of T-cell memory formation after mild COVID-19 (TCRdb year 2021). Regarding the study in general: TCR sequence clusters from the two donors were found to be largely donor specific. T-cell clones expanding and contracting after mild COVID-19 in two donors were tracked by longitudinal TCRalpha and TCRbeta repertoire sequencing. The cohort comprised two young, previously healthy adult volunteers, one female and one male.

General conclusions and limits of the study: Some responding clones were detected in pre-infection memory, which suggested that pre-existing cross-reactive memory T cells had joined the SARS-CoV-2 response. From day 15 to 85, contracting clones showed balanced CD4/CD8 phenotypes, whereas a second wave of clones that expanded from day 15 to 37 leaned towards CD4+. Only two mild cases were covered in the study, and larger cohorts including severe cases with pre-infection samples were considered necessary. Contracting CD4+ clones were found mainly in CM and EM memory subsets, while CD8+ clones were enriched in EMRA. SARS-CoV-2 specificity of the second-wave clones peaking on day 37 was not confirmed.

The data were produced on an Illumina NovaSeq 6000. TCRalpha and TCRbeta cDNA libraries were constructed by 5'RACE with constant-segment primers, with sample barcodes and unique molecular identifiers being introduced. Trizol reagent was used to extract RNA from every sample. Library amplification was performed in two PCR steps, and a second sample barcode and Illumina TruSeq adapters were introduced in the second step. Sequencing of the libraries was done on an Illumina NovaSeq, producing 2 x 150 bp paired-end reads. Turning to the authors' computational methods: Demultiplexing of reads and collapsing into UMI-guided consensus sequences were performed with migec v1.2.7. Using mixcr v2.1.11, the UMI consensuses were aligned to TRA and TRB V and J templates and assembled into clonotypes. A clonotype was counted as expanded or contracted only if both edgeR and NoisET called the change significant, with noise models trained on biological replicates. For edgeR calls, the thresholds were a false discovery rate-adjusted p below 0.01 and a log2 fold-change of 1. As an exploratory analysis of dynamics, max-normalized trajectories of the 1000 most abundant clonotypes were examined with PCA combined with hierarchical clustering. The CD4 or CD8 phenotype of responding clones was assigned using the separately sequenced CD4+ and CD8+ repertoires. TCRdb cleaned the public reads at Q25 with fastp, built clones with MiXCR and kept in-frame beta chains. Identical CDR3 proteins give one entry, which carries the most common genes and DNA. The V and J calls, along with clone size, are taken from TCRdb and not from the paper's own processing. Recorded for this sample are approximately 300,000 distinct CDR3 sequences; over 7% of them occurred a single time. The ten largest account for approximately 23% of the sample.

Including cysteine and phenylalanine, the CDR3 has 14 amino acids. Here the CDR3 DNA is all that survives: 42 bases in frame from base 1. CDR1 and CDR2 (SGHTA, FQGNSA) derive from the germline V gene. V and J lose 4 bases and 6 bases, and a span of 10 bases separates them. Ficoll-Paque density gradient centrifugation was the method used to isolate PBMCs. This receptor was taken from a man between 18 and 35 years old who had mild COVID-19 (a few samples of this study predate the infection). The sample titles of this study are shuffled in the database, so cell type and time point are left out; the donor was told from shared clones. The chain employs TRBV7-2 and TRBJ1-6, and TRBD1 may be the D gene, going by 5 matching bases. Specimen: PBMCs or a T cell subset sorted from them (not recorded which). CDR3 protein: CASSWDGLNSPLHF. The DNA sequence is given as TGTGCCAGCAGCTGGGACGGACTTAATTCACCCCTCCACTTT.